This TCR beta chain is from a study of blood T cell repertoires in COVID-19. Some clones are missing from TCRdb's copy, which holds only in-frame ones; the method was immunoSEQ multiplex PCR. The table lists some 190,000 clones, approximately 91% of them singletons. V lost 0 bases and J lost 9, with 18 bases in between. The length of the CDR3 is 16 residues. CDR1 and CDR2 (germline): MNHEY, SVGAGI. The V gene is TRBV6-5, the J gene TRBJ2-1; the D is unclear. Sequencing was done on a sample of peripheral blood. The clonotype was recovered from a man aged 25 to 45 with acute or convalescent COVID-19. The CDR3 loop is CASSYSRLARLREQFF. CDR3 DNA sequence: TGTGCCAGCAGTTACTCGAGACTCGCCCGTTTGCGTGAGCAGTTCTTC.